This TCR beta chain stems from a study of neoadjuvant anti-PD-1 for oral cavity cancer (dated by TCRdb to about 2021). As for the study more broadly: Three to four biweekly doses of nivolumab at 3 mg/kg were mostly administered to patients before curative-intent surgical resection. Patients without progression received a fourth nivolumab dose around day 43 and underwent definitive surgical resection on days 50-56. Responders were defined as patients with complete response, partial response or stable disease by RECIST 1.1; non-responders were defined as patients with progression. The parent correlative cohort included over nine patients, with a roughly 34% response rate.

Regarding this clone: Its antigen remains undetermined. Base qualities were left out, and no much larger clone turns up one base away.

Overall study outcomes, separate from this receptor: Only a few patients per response group were included in the TCR analyses, and larger cohorts for validation were called for by the authors. After neoadjuvant nivolumab, non-responders showed significantly higher T cell clonality (Gini index) in PBMCs than responders did. A higher pretreatment blood Treg/Th17 ratio correlated with both higher pretreatment blood TCRbeta clonality and lower post-treatment tumor TCRbeta clonality.

CDR1 and CDR2 are drawn from the germline V gene: MGHDK, SYGVNS. V is cut back by 4 bases and J by 14 bases, with 8 bases in the junction unmatched. Inclusive of the bounding cysteine and phenylalanine, the CDR3 is 12 residues long. The sequence is cut down to CDR3 DNA, 36 bases in frame from base 1. What the time point label conveys for this sample: after neoadjuvant nivolumab, at surgical resection. Patients were newly diagnosed with stage II-IVA oral cavity squamous cell carcinoma and had received no prior systemic or radiation treatment. The cohort was made up of patients with locally advanced, HPV-negative oral cavity squamous cell carcinoma. Peripheral blood mononuclear cells were analyzed directly, without maintenance or expansion in culture. Samples were obtained from a longitudinal correlative study of a single-arm phase II trial of neoadjuvant nivolumab in oral cavity squamous cell carcinoma. Subject-matched pre- and post-treatment PBMCs and tumors from three responders and three non-responders were subjected to genomic DNA-based TCRbeta sequencing. Peripheral blood mononuclear cells were collected before nivolumab treatment and were collected again after treatment, at the time of surgery. Genomic DNA was isolated from PBMCs using the Maxwell RSC DNA from Cells kit.

For deep sequencing of PBMC libraries, mostly roughly 0.5 ug of input genomic DNA was used, and six replicates were run per sample. The immunoSEQ hsTCRbeta kit was used to prepare TCRbeta libraries, following the manufacturer's instructions. Sequencing of the completed libraries took place using an Illumina NovaSeq 6000 S4 flow cell after they had been pooled to around 3.3 nM. The authors' analysis ran thus. The immunoSEQ Analyzer was used for raw data preprocessing and quality control. The analysis was limited to productive rearrangements, and each clonotype was defined by a unique CDR3 amino acid sequence. Repertoire clonality was estimated as the Gini-Simpson index, which was computed with the R package tcR. Student's t test was used to compare Gini indices, while Pearson correlation assessed associations with tumor size change. TCRdb holds this immuneACCESS table with in-frame rearrangements only. Some clones are missing; in checked studies, unresolved V genes explain under half, and the rest has no known cause. V and J calls and clone size are as listed in that table; D and trimming were resolved from the DNA. Recorded for this sample are approximately 68,000 clones; 86% of them occurred a single time. The top ten hold 2.5% to 3.5% of the sample.

The sample consisted of PBMCs, taken after nivolumab (anti-PD-1) treatment. The TCR comes from a person aged 40 to 85 with oral cavity squamous cell carcinoma. Recombination joined TRBV25-1 with TRBJ2-1; 7 central nucleotides agree with TRBD1. The CDR3 amino acid sequence is: CASSVGQLEEFF. The bases read TGTGCCAGCAGTGTGGGACAGCTGGAGGAGTTCTTC.